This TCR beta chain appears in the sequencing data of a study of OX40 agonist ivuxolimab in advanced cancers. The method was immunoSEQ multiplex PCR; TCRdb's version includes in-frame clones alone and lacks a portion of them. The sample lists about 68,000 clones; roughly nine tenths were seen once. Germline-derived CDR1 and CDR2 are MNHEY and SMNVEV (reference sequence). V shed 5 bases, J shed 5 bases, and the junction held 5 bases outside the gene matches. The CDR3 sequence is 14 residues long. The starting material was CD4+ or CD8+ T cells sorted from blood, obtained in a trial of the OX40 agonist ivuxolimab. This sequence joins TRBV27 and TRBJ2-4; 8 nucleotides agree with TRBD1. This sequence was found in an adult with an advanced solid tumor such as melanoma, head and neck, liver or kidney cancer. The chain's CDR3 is CASSPDRDENIQYF. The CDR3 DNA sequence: TGTGCCAGCAGTCCGGACAGGGACGAAAACATTCAGTACTTC.